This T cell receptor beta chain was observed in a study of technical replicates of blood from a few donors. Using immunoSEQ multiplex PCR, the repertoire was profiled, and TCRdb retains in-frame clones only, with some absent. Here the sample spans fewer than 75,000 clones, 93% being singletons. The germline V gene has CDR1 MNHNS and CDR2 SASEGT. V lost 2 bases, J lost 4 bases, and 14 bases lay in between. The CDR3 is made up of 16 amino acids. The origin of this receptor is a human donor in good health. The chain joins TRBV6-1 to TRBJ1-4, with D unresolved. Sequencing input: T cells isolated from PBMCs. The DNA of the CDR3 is TGTGCCAGCAGTGAACCACTTTTTGTATATAATGAAAAACTGTTTTTT. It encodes CASSEPLFVYNEKLFF.